This T cell receptor (beta chain) is drawn from a study of shared clonotypes between healthy human individuals. The CDR3 totals 14 residues. The J segment lost 4 bases and the V segment lost 6 bases, leaving 9 bases of the junction unmatched. Germline V CDR1 and CDR2: SQVTM, ANQGSEA. Unsorted material relied on about 90 million PBMCs as the source of genomic DNA. The sequenced material, unsorted PBMC DNA, was run on ten immunoSEQ deep assay plates. TCRdb's copy holds only in-frame clones and misses some; the assay was immunoSEQ multiplex PCR. The sample holds about 460,000 clones, 60% to 80% seen once. A word on this clone: A far larger clone is just one base off, so this is likely a read error. Additional DNA sequences in this sample encode the identical CDR3.

The genes are TRBV29-1 and TRBJ1-2; TRBD1 matches at 9 bases. The sequenced sample consisted of PBMCs. The receptor comes from a middle-aged woman in good health. Some clones in this sample may be carry-over from other donors' samples. CDR3 residues: CSVAPTGGIYGYTF. CDR3 nucleotide sequence: TGCAGCGTCGCTCCGACAGGGGGTATCTATGGCTACACCTTC. Together with reference TRBV29-1 and TRBJ1-2, the CDR3 gives the full variable domain: SAVISQKPSRDICQRGTSLTIQCQVDSQVTMMFWYRQQPGQSLTLIATANQGSEATYESGFVIDKFPISRPNLTFSTLTVSNMSPEDSSIYLCSVAPTGGIYGYTFGSGTRLTVV.